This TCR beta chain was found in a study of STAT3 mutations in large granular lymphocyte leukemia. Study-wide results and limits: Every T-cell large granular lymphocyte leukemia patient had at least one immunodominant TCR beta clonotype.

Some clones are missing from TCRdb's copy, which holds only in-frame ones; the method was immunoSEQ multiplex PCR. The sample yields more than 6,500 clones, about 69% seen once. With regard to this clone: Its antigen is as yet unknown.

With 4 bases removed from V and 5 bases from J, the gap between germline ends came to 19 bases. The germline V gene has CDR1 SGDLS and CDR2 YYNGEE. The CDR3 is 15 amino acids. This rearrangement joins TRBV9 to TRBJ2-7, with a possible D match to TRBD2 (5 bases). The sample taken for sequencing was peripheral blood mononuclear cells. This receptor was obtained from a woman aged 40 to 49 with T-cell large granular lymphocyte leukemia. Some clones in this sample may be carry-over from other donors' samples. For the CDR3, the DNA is TGTGCCAGCAGCCCCGAGGGAATCTTAGGGAACGAGCAGTACTTC. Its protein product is CASSPEGILGNEQYF.